Listed here are 29 T cell receptor beta chains from one sample, sequenced in a study of vaccination effects on CD4 cells after COVID-19. What these receptors recognize is not known. Here immunoSEQ multiplex PCR was the method, and the copy in TCRdb shows in-frame clones only, minus some. The sample consists of about 20,000 clones, around three quarters of them appearing once. Before sequencing, viral peptide pools were used by the ViraFEST assay to expand antigen-specific CD4+ T cells. Once cultured for 9 to 11 days, the cells underwent separation to obtain CD4+ T cells. None of the vaccinated had previously contracted SARS-CoV-2, and their nucleocapsid antibodies tested negative. The source material was CD4+ T cells from PBMCs cultured with HCoV-NL63 spike peptides, sampled before COVID-19 vaccination. Every receptor here comes from a human donor who received a COVID-19 vaccine.

The rearrangement joins TRBV24-1 to TRBJ1-1; the match to TRBD1 covers 8 bases. With V trimmed by 10 bases and J by 5 bases, 8 bases remained unmatched. Per the germline V gene, CDR1 is KGHDR and CDR2 is SFDVKD. This CDR3 has 13 residues. CDR3 DNA: TGTGCCACGGCGGGACAGGCCGAAACTGAAGCTTTCTTT. Its protein product is CATAGQAETEAFF.

This clone has a single count. The chain employs TRBV2 and TRBJ2-1; 9 positions agree with TRBD1. The V segment lost 6 bases and the J segment 8 bases; nucleotides outside the gene matches: 17. Germline V lookup: CDR1 SNHLY, CDR2 FYNNEI. There are 17 residues in the CDR3. The CDR3 region has the DNA TGTGCCAGCAGCGCCCCCCTTGGGGACAGGGCTGGAGATGAGCAGTTCTTC. Translated, it gives CASSAPLGDRAGDEQFF.

The J gene is TRBJ2-1, the V gene TRBV10-1; the match to TRBD2 covers 9 bases. Germline V CDR1 and CDR2: WNHNN, SYGVQD (reference sequence). This CDR3 is 15 amino acids long. After removal of 3 bases from V and 0 bases from J, the junction contained 0 bases not matched to a gene. The CDR3 sequence: CASSDSGSSYNEQFF. The CDR3 coding sequence is TGCGCCAGCAGTGATAGCGGGAGCTCCTACAATGAGCAGTTCTTC.

The chain is built from TRBV9 and TRBJ2-2; D remains unclear. The V and J ends lost 1 base and 3 bases respectively, with 7 bases between them. There are 14 residues in the CDR3. The germline gives CDR1 SGDLS, CDR2 YYNGEE. DNA of the CDR3: TGTGCCAGCAGCGTAACACAGCACACCGGGGAGCTGTTTTTT. Protein sequence: CASSVTQHTGELFF.

The genes are TRBV10-1 and TRBJ1-2, with TRBD1 as a possible D gene (5 bases). V was shortened by 0 bases and J by 7 bases, with 12 bases between the two germline ends. This CDR3 comprises 14 residues. The germline V gene has CDR1 WNHNN and CDR2 SYGVQD (reference sequence). The CDR3 here is CASSESGRASGYTF. The DNA for the CDR3 is TGCGCCAGCAGTGAGTCTGGCAGGGCCTCTGGCTACACCTTC.

The rearrangement links TRBV5-1 to TRBJ2-3; 7 positions agree with TRBD2. CDR1 and CDR2 from the germline V gene are SGHRS and YFSETQ. V lost 4 bases to trimming and J lost 1 base; unmatched junction nucleotides: 6. The CDR3 extends over 15 amino acids. The CDR3 here is CASSLIGGGTDTQYF. The CDR3 DNA sequence: TGCGCCAGCAGCCTAATTGGGGGGGGCACAGATACGCAGTATTTT.

The J gene is TRBJ2-1, the V gene TRBV7-9; 10 bases agree with TRBD1. V trimming: 5 bases; J trimming: 10 bases; junction bases outside the gene matches: 11. Germline V gene data show CDR1 as SEHNR and CDR2 as FQNEAQ (reference sequence). The CDR3 runs to 15 residues. CDR3 amino acids: CASSGASGQGNEQFF. The CDR3 DNA reads as TGTGCCAGCAGCGGGGCGTCGGGACAGGGGAACGAGCAGTTCTTC.

In this sample, this clone turned up a few times. The chain uses TRBV6-5 and TRBJ2-3; no definite D call. This CDR3 has 11 residues. Between the trimmed V and J ends, which lost 6 bases and 6 bases, there was a span of 7 bases. In germline, CDR1 is MNHEY, CDR2 SVGAGI. The CDR3 nucleotides are TGTGCCAGCAGAACGGCGGATACGCAGTATTTT. Residues: CASRTADTQYF.

V and J are TRBV9 and TRBJ2-1; D is perhaps TRBD1 (6 bases). Between the trimmed V and J ends, which lost 4 bases and 2 bases, there was a span of 16 bases. Germline loops: CDR1 SGDLS, CDR2 YYNGEE. The CDR3 has 16 amino acids. The CDR3 coding sequence is TGTGCCAGCAGCTCCTCGACCGGGACACCCTACAATGAGCAGTTCTTC. Protein: CASSSSTGTPYNEQFF.

The chain combines TRBV4-1 with TRBJ2-2; the match to TRBD2 covers 13 bases. Germline values: CDR1 MGHRA, CDR2 YSYEKL. The trim removed 3 bases at V and 0 bases at J, leaving 7 bases unmatched. This CDR3 has 19 amino acids. CDR3 protein: CASSHPTSGGPANTGELFF. In nucleotides, the CDR3 is TGCGCCAGCAGCCACCCGACTAGCGGGGGGCCCGCGAACACCGGGGAGCTGTTTTTT.

The chain links TRBV5-1 to TRBJ2-7, with 9 nucleotides matching TRBD2. Looked up from germline, CDR1 is SGHRS and CDR2 is YFSETQ. V gave up 0 bases and J gave up 4 bases; unmatched junction bases: 2. This CDR3 contains 14 residues. The CDR3 region has the DNA TGCGCCAGCAGCTTGGTAGCGGGAGAATACGAGCAGTACTTC. Its translation is CASSLVAGEYEQYF.

The chain's CDR3 is CASSRTSGIAGELFF. The CDR3 DNA follows: TGCGCCAGCAGCCGGACTAGCGGGATCGCCGGGGAGCTGTTTTTT. This chain joins TRBV5-1 and TRBJ2-2, with TRBD2 matching 12 bases. The V gene's germline CDR1 is SGHRS and CDR2 YFSETQ. The CDR3 covers 15 residues. The V gene end was trimmed by 4 bases and the J gene end by 6 bases; junction bases not matched to a gene: 4.

The rearrangement uses TRBV5-4 and TRBJ2-1; 7 bases align to TRBD2. The germline CDR1 and CDR2 sequences are SGHNT and YYREEE (reference sequence). CDR3 length: 15 amino acids. V was pared by 1 base and J by 2 bases, with 3 bases of the junction left unmatched. CDR3 DNA: TGTGCCAGCAGCTTGACGACTAGCACCTACAATGAGCAGTTCTTC. Translating gives CASSLTTSTYNEQFF. Full variable domain (rest looked up from reference TRBV5-4 and TRBJ2-1): ETGVTQSPTHLIKTRGQQVTLRCSSQSGHNTVSWYQQALGQGPQFIFQYYREEENGRGNFPPRFSGLQFPNYSSELNVNALELDDSALYLCASSLTTSTYNEQFFGPGTRLTVL.

This clone appeared a single time. J is TRBJ1-5 and V is TRBV5-1; 8 nucleotides line up with TRBD1. The germline V gene has CDR1 SGHRS and CDR2 YFSETQ. This CDR3 is 15 amino acids long. Trimming cost V 5 bases and J 0 bases; bases outside gene matches: 4. Here the CDR3 reads CASRPGTGSNQPQHF. CDR3 in DNA: TGCGCCAGCAGGCCGGGGACAGGTAGCAATCAGCCCCAGCATTTT.

V is TRBV2 and J is TRBJ2-2; possibly TRBD1 for D (6 bases). The CDR3 consists of 15 residues. Trimming took 4 bases from V and 3 from J, leaving 12 bases between them. Germline V gene lookup returns CDR1 SNHLY and CDR2 FYNNEI. The CDR3 nucleotides are TGTGCCAGCAGTGTCCAGGGGCTTGACACCGGGGAGCTGTTTTTT. This translates into CASSVQGLDTGELFF. The whole variable domain, filled in from reference TRBV2 and TRBJ2-2, reads EPEVTQTPSHQVTQMGQEVILRCVPISNHLYFYWYRQILGQKVEFLVSFYNNEISEKSEIFDDQFSVERPDGSNFTLKIRSTKLEDSAMYFCASSVQGLDTGELFFGEGSRLTVL.

This clone was detected a few times. The chain uses TRBV4-1 and TRBJ2-1; 15 nucleotides align to TRBD2. Germline CDR1 and CDR2: MGHRA and YSYEKL. This CDR3 comprises 19 residues. The V segment lost 3 bases and the J segment 6 bases; nucleotides outside the gene matches: 12. The DNA of the CDR3 is TGCGCCAGCAGCCATGTAGGACTAGCGGGGGGGCTTGTGGTCAATGAGCAGTTCTTC. Translation gives CASSHVGLAGGLVVNEQFF.

A few counts support this clone. The rearrangement links TRBV6-4 to TRBJ1-1, with D possibly being TRBD1 (6 bases). This CDR3 contains 14 residues. Trimming removed 2 bases from V and 8 bases from J, with 15 bases in between. Germline lookup yields CDR1 MRHNA and CDR2 SNTAGT. CDR3 coding DNA: TGTGCCAGCAGTGACGGGACACGAACCGGGGAAGCTTTCTTT. This encodes CASSDGTRTGEAFF.

V gene TRBV24-1 combines with J gene TRBJ2-3, with D hard to call. The germline V and J ends were trimmed by 3 bases and 14 bases, with 17 bases remaining between them. CDR3 length: 13 amino acids. CDR1 is KGHDR, CDR2 SFDVKD, per germline. CDR3 bases: TGTGCCACCAGTGATCGCCAGATGCGTCGTATGTATTTT. Protein: CATSDRQMRRMYF.

The CDR3 DNA follows: TGCAGTGGCGGGCAGAACAATGAGCAGTTCTTC. Translating gives CSGGQNNEQFF. The chain recombines TRBV20-1 with TRBJ2-1; perhaps TRBD2 as D (5 bases). Germline V gene data show CDR1 as DFQATT and CDR2 as SNEGSKA (reference sequence). V lost 7 bases, J lost 5 bases, and 9 bases lay in between. This CDR3 spans 11 amino acids.

This clone came up a few times. The chain joins TRBV6-4 to TRBJ2-2, with unresolved D. Per germline, CDR1 MRHNA and CDR2 SNTAGT. V shed 4 bases and J shed 6 bases, with 9 bases lying between them. This CDR3 is 13 amino acids long. Here the CDR3 reads CASSVGASGELFF. For the CDR3, the DNA is TGTGCCAGCAGTGTCGGCGCCTCCGGGGAGCTGTTTTTT.

This clone was seen a handful of times. V and J are TRBV28 and TRBJ2-7, with unresolved D. The CDR3 length is 12 residues. V was clipped by 7 bases and J by 3 bases, with 10 bases between them. Germline V gene lookup returns CDR1 MDHEN and CDR2 SYDVKM. DNA of the CDR3: TGTGCCAGCATCGGGCGGAACTACGAGCAGTACTTC. This sequence encodes CASIGRNYEQYF. The whole variable domain, filled in from reference TRBV28 and TRBJ2-7, reads DVKVTQSSRYLVKRTGEKVFLECVQDMDHENMFWYRQDPGLGLRLIYFSYDVKMKEKGDIPEGYSVSREKKERFSLILESASTNQTSMYLCASIGRNYEQYFGPGTRLTVT.

V gene TRBV4-1 combines with J gene TRBJ2-1, with 11 nucleotides matching TRBD2. V gave up 3 bases and J gave up 3 bases; unmatched junction bases: 1. Germline lookup yields CDR1 MGHRA and CDR2 YSYEKL. The CDR3 loop spans 15 amino acids. The CDR3 reads CASSQGLADYNEQFF. The CDR3, as DNA: TGCGCCAGCAGCCAGGGACTAGCGGACTACAATGAGCAGTTCTTC.

This chain uses TRBV10-2 with TRBJ2-3; 10 bases are a match to TRBD2. Germline V gene sequence: CDR1 WSHSY, CDR2 SAAADI. This CDR3 comprises 15 residues. Losses at the gene ends were 5 bases for V and 4 bases for J; bases not matched to a gene: 6. The DNA for the CDR3 is TGCGCCAGCAGTCTAGCGGGAGTCCTCGCAGATACGCAGTATTTT. Amino acids: CASSLAGVLADTQYF.

The rearrangement joins TRBV6-5 to TRBJ2-5; D unresolved. The CDR3 consists of 13 residues. The V end lost 10 bases, the J end lost 4 bases, and 16 bases lay between the germline ends. CDR1 and CDR2 (germline): MNHEY, SVGAGI. Here the CDR3 reads CATCTGSVETQYF. CDR3 nucleotides: TGTGCCACCTGCACGGGCTCAGTAGAGACCCAGTACTTC.

V gene TRBV5-4 combines with J gene TRBJ2-3; D not certain. CDR1 is SGHNT and CDR2 is YYREEE in the germline V gene (reference sequence). The CDR3 is 16 residues long. V was pared by 6 bases and J by 3 bases, with 20 bases between. CDR3 residues: CASIPPGHAKTDTQYF. Here the CDR3 DNA reads TGTGCCAGCATCCCCCCCGGTCACGCGAAGACAGATACGCAGTATTTT.

The chain joins TRBV5-6 to TRBJ2-1, with D uncertain. The CDR3 has 13 residues. V shed 4 bases and J shed 4 bases, with 9 bases lying between them. Germline V gene data show CDR1 as SGHDT and CDR2 as YYEEEE. CDR3 nucleotide sequence: TGTGCCAGCAGCCCTTCGACATACAATGAGCAGTTCTTC. This translates into CASSPSTYNEQFF.

The chain carries TRBV4-1 and TRBJ2-4; the match to TRBD1 covers 8 bases. This CDR3 has 18 residues. Germline V gene sequence: CDR1 MGHRA, CDR2 YSYEKL. Unmatched junction bases numbered 8, after V lost 1 base and J lost 0 bases. In nucleotides, the CDR3 is TGCGCCAGCAGCCAAGGGACAGGGACCAGCCTAGCCAAAAACATTCAGTACTTC. Its protein product is CASSQGTGTSLAKNIQYF.

The V and J genes are TRBV13 and TRBJ1-3; D gene ambiguous. This CDR3 has 15 amino acids. Germline loops: CDR1 PRHDT, CDR2 FYEKMQ (reference sequence). The V end was cut by 1 base, the J end by 5 bases, with 12 bases between. The CDR3 loop reads CASSLVSQPRNTIYF. The CDR3 DNA sequence: TGTGCCAGCAGCTTAGTTTCTCAACCACGAAACACCATATATTTT.

The chain has TRBV12-3 or TRBV12-4 and TRBJ1-2, with 7 bases identical to TRBD1. This CDR3 is 13 amino acids long. V shed 7 bases and J 7 bases; nucleotides not matched to a gene: 9. The DNA for the CDR3 is TGTGCCAGCAAAAGAGACAGGGTGGGTGGCTACACCTTC. It yields the protein CASKRDRVGGYTF.